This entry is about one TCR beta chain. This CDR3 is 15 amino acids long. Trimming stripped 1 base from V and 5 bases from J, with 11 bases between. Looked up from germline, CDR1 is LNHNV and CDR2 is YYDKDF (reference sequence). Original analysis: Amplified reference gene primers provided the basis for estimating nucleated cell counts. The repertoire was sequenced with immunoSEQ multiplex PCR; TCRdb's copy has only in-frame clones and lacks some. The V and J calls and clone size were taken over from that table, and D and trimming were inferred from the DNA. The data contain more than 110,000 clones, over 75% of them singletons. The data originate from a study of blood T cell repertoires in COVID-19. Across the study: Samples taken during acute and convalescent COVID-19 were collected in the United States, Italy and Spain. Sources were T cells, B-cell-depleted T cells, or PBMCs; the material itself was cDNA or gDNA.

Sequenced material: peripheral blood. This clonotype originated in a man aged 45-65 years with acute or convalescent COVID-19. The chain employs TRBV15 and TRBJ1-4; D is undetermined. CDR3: CATSRVAQANEKLFF. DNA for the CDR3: TGTGCCACCAGCAGAGTAGCCCAAGCCAATGAAAAACTGTTTTTT.